The entry below describes one T cell receptor (beta chain). This specimen belongs to a study of control samples from healthy donors and cancer patients. Trimming took 4 bases from V and 5 from J; bases not matched to a gene: 2. Germline V lookup: CDR1 SGHRS, CDR2 YFSETQ. The CDR3 spans 15 residues. Method: immunoSEQ multiplex PCR; TCRdb's copy keeps in-frame clones and lacks some. This table holds 180,000 or so clones, about nine tenths found once. The sequence came from a woman aged 25 to 39 in good health. Sequenced input: blood. This sequence joins TRBV5-1 and TRBJ2-5, with 16 bases matching TRBD2. The CDR3 here is CASSAGLAGGETQYF. The CDR3 bases are TGCGCCAGCAGCGCGGGACTAGCGGGAGGGGAGACCCAGTACTTC.